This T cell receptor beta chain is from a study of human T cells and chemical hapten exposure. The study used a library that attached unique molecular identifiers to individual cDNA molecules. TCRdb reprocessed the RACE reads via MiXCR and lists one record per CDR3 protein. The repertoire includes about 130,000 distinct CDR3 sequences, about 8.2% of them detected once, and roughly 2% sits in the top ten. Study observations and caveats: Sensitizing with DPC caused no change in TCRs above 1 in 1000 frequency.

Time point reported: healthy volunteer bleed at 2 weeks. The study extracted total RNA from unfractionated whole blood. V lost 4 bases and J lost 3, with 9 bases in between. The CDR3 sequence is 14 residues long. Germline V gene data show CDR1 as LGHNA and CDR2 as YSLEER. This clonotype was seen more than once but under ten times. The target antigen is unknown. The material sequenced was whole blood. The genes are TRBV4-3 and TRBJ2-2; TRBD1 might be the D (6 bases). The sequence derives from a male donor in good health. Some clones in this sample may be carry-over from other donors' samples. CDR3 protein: CASSRGQHTGELFF. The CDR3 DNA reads TGCGCCAGCAGCCGAGGACAGCACACCGGGGAGCTGTTTTTT.